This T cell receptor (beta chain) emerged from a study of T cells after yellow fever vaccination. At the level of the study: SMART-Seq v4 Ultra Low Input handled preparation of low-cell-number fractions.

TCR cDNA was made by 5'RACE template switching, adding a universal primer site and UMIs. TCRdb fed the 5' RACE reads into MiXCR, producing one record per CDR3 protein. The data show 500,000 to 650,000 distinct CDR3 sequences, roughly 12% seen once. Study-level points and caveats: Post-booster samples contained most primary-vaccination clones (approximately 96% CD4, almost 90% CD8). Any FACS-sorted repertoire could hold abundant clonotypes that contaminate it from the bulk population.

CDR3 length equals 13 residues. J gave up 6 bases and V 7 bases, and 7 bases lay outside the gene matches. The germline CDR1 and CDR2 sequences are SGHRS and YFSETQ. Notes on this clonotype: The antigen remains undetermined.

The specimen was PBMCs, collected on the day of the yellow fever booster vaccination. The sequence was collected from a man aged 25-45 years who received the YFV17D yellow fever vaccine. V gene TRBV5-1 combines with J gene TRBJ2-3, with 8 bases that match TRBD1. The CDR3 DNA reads TGCGCCAGCCGGACAGGGACGGCGGATACGCAGTATTTT. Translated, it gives CASRTGTADTQYF.